Listed below are T cell receptor beta chains from one sample, sequenced in a study of shared clonotypes between healthy human individuals. This table comes from immunoSEQ multiplex PCR, and its TCRdb copy is limited to in-frame clones, with some not included. The data show roughly 2.6 million clones, with roughly nine tenths seen just once and about 0.13% held by the top ten. Sequenced sample: naive CD4+ T cells sorted from blood. Receptors were obtained from a man aged 18 to 35 in good health. The CDR3 runs from the conserved cysteine through the conserved F or W. A D gene is named only where the DNA matches it firmly. Rows may omit the clone size; those that give it use once, few, many or a size class.

DNA,CDR3,V,D,size,J
TGCGCCAGCATGATACAGGAGGGTTCCTACGAGCAGTACTTC,CASMIQEGSYEQYF,TRBV5-1,.,.,TRBJ2-7
TGTGCCAGCAGTTACCGGGCGTCTGGGGCCAACGTCCTGACTTTC,CASSYRASGANVLTF,TRBV6-6,.,.,TRBJ2-6
TGTGCCAGCAGTGAAGCTACAGGGGTGACCCAGTACTTC,CASSEATGVTQYF,TRBV2,TRBD1,.,TRBJ2-5
TGTGCCAGCAGCACCGGGACAGGAAGCTACGAGCAGTACTTC,CASSTGTGSYEQYF,TRBV7-2,TRBD1,once,TRBJ2-7
TGTGCCAGCAGCTCCAATTTAGGCATTCAGTACTTC,CASSSNLGIQYF,TRBV6-5,.,.,TRBJ2-4
TGTGCCAGCAGGCAACAGGGGGCAACAGATACGCAGTATTTT,CASRQQGATDTQYF,TRBV7-2,TRBD1,.,TRBJ2-3
TGTGCCAGCAGTTCGGAGAAAAACATTCAGTACTTC,CASSSEKNIQYF,TRBV2,.,once,TRBJ2-4
TGTGCCGGGGGACTAGCGGGACCCTCCTACGAGCAGTACTTC,CAGGLAGPSYEQYF,TRBV2,TRBD2,.,TRBJ2-7
TGCGCCAGCAGCTTGGACGCGAGTTCCTATGGCTACACCTTC,CASSLDASSYGYTF,TRBV5-1,.,.,TRBJ1-2
TGTGCCAGCAGCTTAATCAGGGGTGGCGAGCAGTACTTC,CASSLIRGGEQYF,TRBV11-2,.,.,TRBJ2-7
TGTGCCAGCAGCCCCACGTGGGGGAGGAACACTGAAGCTTTCTTT,CASSPTWGRNTEAFF,TRBV7-2,.,.,TRBJ1-1
TGTGCCAGCAGCTGGGCCGCTAGCACAGATACGCAGTATTTT,CASSWAASTDTQYF,TRBV5-4,.,.,TRBJ2-3
TGTGCCAGCAGCTTGAGACAGGAAAACACCGGGGAGCTGTTTTTT,CASSLRQENTGELFF,TRBV5-4,.,.,TRBJ2-2
TGTGCCAGTAGTATAGGCGGTCGAGGGAATTCACCCCTCCACTTT,CASSIGGRGNSPLHF,TRBV19,.,.,TRBJ1-6
TGTGCCAGCAACGCTGGACTAGGGTACTACGAGCAGTACTTC,CASNAGLGYYEQYF,TRBV6-6,TRBD2,.,TRBJ2-7
TGTGCCAGCAGCTTAGAACGACAGAAGAACACTGAAGCTTTCTTT,CASSLERQKNTEAFF,TRBV7-6,.,.,TRBJ1-1
TGTGCCAGCAGCCAAGAAGGATTGGGGGGGCAGTTTAGCAATCAGCCCCAGCATTTT,CASSQEGLGGQFSNQPQHF,TRBV4-2,.,.,TRBJ1-5
TGTGCCAGCAGCTTGTCACTCGTCAACACTGAAGCTTTCTTT,CASSLSLVNTEAFF,TRBV5-4,.,.,TRBJ1-1
TGCGCCAGCAGCTTAGGGACTAGCGGCACCACAGATACGCAGTATTTT,CASSLGTSGTTDTQYF,TRBV5-1,TRBD2,.,TRBJ2-3
TGTGCCAGCATCATGATTCACAACACCGGGGAGCTGTTTTTT,CASIMIHNTGELFF,TRBV2,.,.,TRBJ2-2
TGTGCCACCAGCAGAGAGGTAGCCTACGAGCAGTACTTC,CATSREVAYEQYF,TRBV15,.,.,TRBJ2-7
TGTGCCAGCAGAGAGCTTGGGGGTGCCTACAATGAGCAGTTCTTC,CASRELGGAYNEQFF,TRBV2,.,.,TRBJ2-1